This passage covers 9 T cell receptor beta chains from one sample sequenced in a study of cytomegalovirus exposure and HLA in healthy donors. This PCR relied on a set of 60 Vbeta primers and 13 Jbeta primers. TCRdb keeps only in-frame clones here, not all; method: immunoSEQ multiplex PCR. The table records about 200,000 clones, 75% to 90% of them present only once. The specimen sequenced was PBMCs. The receptors here all came from a woman aged 45 to 65 in good health and CMV-seropositive.

The gene calls are TRBV10-3 and TRBJ2-1; 9 bases are a match to TRBD1. The CDR3 has 14 amino acids. With V trimmed by 10 bases and J by 3 bases, 7 bases remained unmatched. CDR1 and CDR2 (germline): ENHRY, SYGVKD. CDR3 nucleotide sequence: TGTGCCACCCGGGGACAGGGAATCTACAATGAGCAGTTCTTC. Protein: CATRGQGIYNEQFF.

As for this clone: A junction end diverges from the germline sequence, so it may reflect a read error. The chain employs TRBV5-1 and TRBJ2-4, with 7 bases lining up with TRBD1. The CDR3 is made up of 14 amino acids. Germline V lookup: CDR1 SGHRS, CDR2 YFSETQ. The CDR3 loop is CASSLLQGPNSQYF. CDR3 sequence (DNA): TGCGCCAGCAGCTTGCTACAGGGGCCAAACAGTCAGTACTTC.

The V gene is TRBV5-1, the J gene TRBJ2-5, with D possibly matching TRBD2 (6 bases). The V end was cut by 4 bases, the J end by 5 bases, with 15 bases between. CDR1 is SGHRS, CDR2 YFSETQ, per germline. The CDR3 consists of 14 residues. The CDR3 nucleotides read TGCGCCAGCAGCCGGGACTCACCAAATGAGACCCAGTACTTC. Translated: CASSRDSPNETQYF.

This chain's CDR3 is CASSYPGQAWYQETQYF. Here the CDR3 DNA reads TGTGCCAGCAGTTACCCCGGACAGGCTTGGTACCAAGAGACCCAGTACTTC. The rearrangement links TRBV2 to TRBJ2-5; 7 positions agree with TRBD1. Losses at the gene ends were 5 bases for V and 0 bases for J; bases not matched to a gene: 12. The CDR3 has 17 residues. The germline CDR1 and CDR2 sequences are SNHLY and FYNNEI.

This clone was detected a few times. The rearrangement joins TRBV6-6 to TRBJ2-1, with D uncertain. The germline gives CDR1 MNHNY, CDR2 SVGAGI (reference sequence). V shed 5 bases and J shed 6 bases, with 17 bases lying between them. CDR3 length: 15 amino acids. CDR3 in DNA: TGTGCCAGCAGTGCCGACGTGGGCACATTCAATGAGCAGTTCTTC. This translates into CASSADVGTFNEQFF.

The chain employs TRBV19 and TRBJ1-2; D is unclear. There are 18 residues in the CDR3. With 3 bases removed from V and 5 bases from J, the gap between germline ends came to 25 bases. Germline lookup yields CDR1 LNHDA and CDR2 SQIVND (reference sequence). The CDR3 protein is CASSIEAPTKASFYGYTF. In DNA form, the CDR3 reads TGTGCCAGTAGTATTGAAGCCCCGACAAAGGCTTCTTTTTATGGCTACACCTTC. The full variable domain, in which reference TRBV19 and TRBJ1-2 provide the parts outside the CDR3, is DGGITQSPKYLFRKEGQNVTLSCEQNLNHDAMYWYRQDPGQGLRLIYYSQIVNDFQKGDIAEGYSVSREKKESFPLTVTSAQKNPTAFYLCASSIEAPTKASFYGYTFGSGTRLTVV.

The chain is built from TRBV14 and TRBJ2-7, with 8 bases identical to TRBD1. V lost 5 bases, J lost 0 bases, and 3 bases stayed unmatched. The CDR3 loop spans 14 amino acids. Germline CDR1 and CDR2: SGHDN and FVKESK. CDR3: CASSFGQGSYEQYF. In DNA form, the CDR3 reads TGTGCCAGCAGCTTCGGACAGGGCTCCTACGAGCAGTACTTC.

As regards this clone: One end of the junction varies from germline; a read error may be responsible. This chain links TRBV2 with TRBJ2-6; 7 bases fit TRBD1. There are 17 residues in the CDR3. Germline V gives CDR1 SNHLY, CDR2 FYNNEI. The CDR3 nucleotides are TGTGCCAGCAGTCTAACAGGGGTGAAGTCTGGGGCCAACGGCCTGACTTTC. Translating it yields CASSLTGVKSGANGLTF. The variable domain in full, completed from reference TRBV2 and TRBJ2-6, reads EPEVTQTPSHQVTQMGQEVILRCVPISNHLYFYWYRQILGQKVEFLVSFYNNEISEKSEIFDDQFSVERPDGSNFTLKIRSTKLEDSAMYFCASSLTGVKSGANGLTFGAGSRLTVL.

V usage is TRBV6-5 and J usage is TRBJ2-7, with 9 bases aligning to TRBD1. This CDR3 has 15 amino acids. V shed 6 bases, J shed 4 bases, and the junction held 10 bases outside the gene matches. Germline V gene lookup returns CDR1 MNHEY and CDR2 SVGAGI. CDR3 sequence (DNA): TGTGCCAGCAGCGGAATGGGACAGGGACTGTACGAGCAGTACTTC. Protein product: CASSGMGQGLYEQYF.